Presented here are 9 T cell receptor beta chains from one specimen sequenced in a study of blood T cell repertoires in COVID-19. Data came from immunoSEQ multiplex PCR; TCRdb stores just in-frame clones and leaves some out. The table has approximately 130,000 clones, 60% to 85% seen once. The sequenced sample was peripheral blood. These receptor sequences come from an elderly man with acute or convalescent COVID-19.

This chain links TRBV10-3 with TRBJ2-5; the D gene is possibly TRBD1 (5 bases). Trimming left V 4 bases short and J 1 base short, with 10 bases between. The CDR3 is made up of 14 amino acids. Germline V gene sequence: CDR1 ENHRY, CDR2 SYGVKD. The CDR3 coding sequence is TGTGCCATCAGTGGAACAGGTTCCCAAGAGACCCAGTACTTC. It is translated as CAISGTGSQETQYF.

The genes are TRBV6-1 and TRBJ2-1, with D possibly matching TRBD1 (6 bases). V shed 2 bases and J shed 3 bases, with 11 bases lying between them. CDR3 length: 15 residues. CDR1 MNHNS and CDR2 SASEGT come from the germline V gene. The CDR3 here is CASSENQGNYNEQFF. Written as DNA, the CDR3 is TGTGCCAGCAGTGAAAATCAGGGGAACTACAATGAGCAGTTCTTC.

This sequence joins TRBV5-4 and TRBJ2-5; TRBD2 agrees at 7 bases. Germline V lookup: CDR1 SGHNT, CDR2 YYREEE (reference sequence). J was trimmed by 5 bases and V by 0 bases; bases with no gene match: 10. The CDR3 extends over 16 amino acids. CDR3 in DNA: TGTGCCAGCAGCTTGGATGGGTTAGCGGGTCGGGAGACCCAGTACTTC. This sequence encodes CASSLDGLAGRETQYF.

V gene TRBV29-1 combines with J gene TRBJ2-1; TRBD2 agrees at 8 bases. Germline CDR1 SQVTM, CDR2 ANQGSEA. This CDR3 is 15 amino acids long. The V gene end was trimmed by 3 bases and the J gene end by 4 bases; junction bases not matched to a gene: 8. This CDR3 is CSVETGGGLYNEQFF. The CDR3 bases are TGCAGCGTTGAGACAGGCGGGGGGCTATACAATGAGCAGTTCTTC.

The table lists this clone with a few counts. The rearrangement joins TRBV3-1 (or the pseudogene TRBV3-2) to TRBJ2-7; no clear D. V lost 4 bases to trimming and J lost 6 bases, with 16 bases between them. Germline CDR1 and CDR2: LGHDT and YNNKEL (reference sequence). The CDR3 loop spans 14 amino acids. The CDR3 here is CASSLTSHRGEQYF. The CDR3 nucleotides are TGTGCCAGCAGCCTTACGAGCCACCGTGGCGAGCAGTACTTC.

The chain links TRBV23-1 to TRBJ1-2, with D possibly matching TRBD1 (6 bases). TRBV23-1 is an ORF, and what it does is uncertain. Trimming left V 0 bases short and J 4 bases short, with 15 bases between. The CDR3 length is 16 residues. The CDR3 bases are TGCGCCAGCAGTCAATCATCGGGGGGGCCCTGCTATGGCTACACCTTC. Residues: CASSQSSGGPCYGYTF.

V and J are TRBV30 and TRBJ1-2; 8 bases map to TRBD1. The CDR3 runs 14 residues. The V and J ends lost 2 bases and 7 bases, in that order; junction bases with no gene match: 9. CDR1 and CDR2 from the germline V gene are GTSNPN and SVGIG (reference sequence). The CDR3 spells CAWSSDRGNSGYTF. The CDR3 DNA sequence: TGTGCCTGGAGTTCAGACAGGGGCAATTCTGGCTACACCTTC.

The table lists this clone with a few counts. The chain employs TRBV5-1 and TRBJ2-3; TRBD2 might be the D (6 bases). This CDR3 contains 13 residues. V lost 0 bases to trimming and J lost 4 bases, with 6 bases between them. The germline V gene has CDR1 SGHRS and CDR2 YFSETQ. CDR3 DNA sequence: TGCGCCAGCAGCTTGGGCGGGGCAGATACGCAGTATTTT. Amino acid sequence: CASSLGGADTQYF.

A single count supports this clone. The chain is built from TRBV10-1 and TRBJ2-7; a weak D match, TRBD1 (5 bases). With 11 bases removed from V and 3 bases from J, the gap between germline ends came to 14 bases. Germline values: CDR1 WNHNN, CDR2 SYGVQD (reference sequence). The CDR3 covers 12 residues. The CDR3 loop reads CASQGRHYEQYF. The CDR3 nucleotides read TGCGCCTCGCAGGGCCGACACTACGAGCAGTACTTC.